This entry describes one T cell receptor (beta chain). The antigen is undetermined. Time point in this sample: late/post reinfection, 12 to 24 weeks after detection. Sorted cells were sequenced directly ex vivo without any in vitro expansion. Total naive CD8 T cells were sorted as viable CD3+ CD8+ CD45RO- cells from a couple of donors. Sequencing used immunoSEQ multiplex PCR; TCRdb keeps in-frame clones, though not all of them. The sample has about 50,000 clones, approximately 92% seen once. The data originate from a study of memory CD8 T cells in hepatitis C reinfection. Overall study: Between 12 and 24 weeks after reinfection detection, late samples were drawn.

Regarding the study as a whole: Conclusions on public clonotypes and secondary clearance were not definitive with five donors.

CDR1 MNHEY and CDR2 SMNVEV come from the germline V gene (reference sequence). CDR3 length: 17 amino acids. V was pared by 4 bases and J by 1 base, with 7 bases of the junction left unmatched. This rearrangement joins TRBV27 to TRBJ2-2; 9 bases are shared with TRBD2. Sequences were obtained from naive CD8+ T cells sorted from blood. The TCR comes from a man between 18 and 35 years old with hepatitis C virus infection. The DNA of the CDR3 is TGTGCCAGCAGTTACTACTCTAGCGGGGAGAACACCGGGGAGCTGTTTTTT. The encoded protein is CASSYYSSGENTGELFF.